Below are 20 T cell receptor beta chains sequenced from a single sample in a study of blood T cell repertoires in COVID-19. The method was immunoSEQ multiplex PCR; TCRdb's version includes in-frame clones alone and lacks a portion of them. The data contain some 140,000 clones, about four fifths of them singletons. The sample was peripheral blood. These receptors came from a woman aged 60-75 years with acute or convalescent COVID-19.

The chain links TRBV16 to TRBJ1-2, with D perhaps matching TRBD1 (6 bases). The CDR3 length is 13 residues. Germline assignment: CDR1 KGHSY and CDR2 FQNENV. V shed 3 bases and J shed 2 bases, with 7 bases lying between them. CDR3 amino acids: CASSQGANYGYTF. The CDR3 DNA is TGTGCCAGCAGCCAGGGGGCGAACTATGGCTACACCTTC. Supplemented by reference TRBV16 and TRBJ1-2, the full variable domain reads GEEVAQTPKHLVRGEGQKAKLYCAPIKGHSYVFWYQQVLKNEFKFLISFQNENVFDETGMPKERFSAKCLPNSPCSLEIQATKLEDSAVYFCASSQGANYGYTFGSGTRLTVV.

The chain employs TRBV13 and TRBJ2-3, with 8 bases that match TRBD2. J gave up 6 bases and V 5 bases, and 13 bases lay outside the gene matches. The CDR3 is 16 residues long. Germline V gives CDR1 PRHDT, CDR2 FYEKMQ (reference sequence). DNA for the CDR3: TGTGCCAGCAGCCCAGCTCCGGGACTAGTATCTGATACGCAGTATTTT. It encodes CASSPAPGLVSDTQYF.

This chain uses TRBV5-6 with TRBJ2-3; possible D gene TRBD2, 7 bases. Trimming stripped 4 bases from V and 2 bases from J, with 14 bases between. This CDR3 spans 15 amino acids. CDR1 and CDR2 (germline): SGHDT, YYEEEE. The CDR3 loop is CASSTWGGLTDTQYF. The CDR3 DNA follows: TGTGCCAGCAGCACGTGGGGGGGCCTCACAGATACGCAGTATTTT.

The chain employs TRBV11-1 and TRBJ1-3; D is possibly TRBD1 (5 bases). V was pared by 5 bases and J by 5 bases, with 10 bases between. The V gene's germline CDR1 is SGHAT and CDR2 FQDESV (reference sequence). This CDR3 has 13 amino acids. CDR3 coding DNA: TGTGCCAGCAGCGTGACAGTCAGAAACACCATATATTTT. It encodes CASSVTVRNTIYF. Combining the CDR3 with reference TRBV11-1 and TRBJ1-3 gives the whole variable domain EAEVAQSPRYKITEKSQAVAFWCDPISGHATLYWYRQILGQGPELLVQFQDESVVDDSQLPKDRFSAERLKGVDSTLKIQPAELGDSAMYLCASSVTVRNTIYFGEGSWLTVV.

The CDR3 coding sequence is TGTGCCAGCAGTTACGGCGCGGCCGGGGACACCGGGGAGCTGTTTTTT. It encodes CASSYGAAGDTGELFF. The chain recombines TRBV6-5 with TRBJ2-2, with D perhaps matching TRBD2 (5 bases). Germline CDR1 reads MNHEY; CDR2 reads SVGAGI. Deletions cut 2 bases from V and 3 bases from J, with 13 bases between. The CDR3 consists of 16 residues.

Points on this clone: Other DNA sequences of this sample code for an identical CDR3. CDR3 region: CASSLEGADTQYF. CDR3 bases: TGCGCCAGCAGCTTGGAGGGGGCGGATACGCAGTATTTT. This sequence joins TRBV5-1 and TRBJ2-3; TRBD1 matches at 7 bases. Germline trimming cut 0 bases from V and 6 bases from J; bases unmatched to any gene: 1. Germline V CDR1 and CDR2: SGHRS, YFSETQ. The CDR3 runs to 13 residues.

V and J are TRBV29-1 and TRBJ2-3; 7 bases agree with TRBD1. This CDR3 contains 12 residues. Trimming removed 7 bases from V and 2 bases from J; junction bases left unmatched: 3. Germline CDR1 is SQVTM and CDR2 is ANQGSEA. The DNA of the CDR3 is TGCAGCGGGGACAGTGACACAGATACGCAGTATTTT. Protein: CSGDSDTDTQYF.

The chain couples TRBV5-1 to TRBJ2-1, with D maybe TRBD1 (7 bases). CDR1 is SGHRS and CDR2 is YFSETQ in the germline V gene. Trimming cost V 3 bases and J 5 bases, with 15 bases left between them. The CDR3 is 15 amino acids. CDR3 bases: TGCGCCAGCAGCTGGCGGACAGGAGGGAACAATGAGCAGTTCTTC. Amino acid sequence: CASSWRTGGNNEQFF.

This clone was found a few times. The CDR3 protein is CASSLAGRYTEAFF. CDR3 DNA: TGTGCCAGCAGCTTGGCAGGTAGATACACTGAAGCTTTCTTT. The chain carries TRBV7-2 and TRBJ1-1, with unresolved D. CDR1 is SGHTA and CDR2 is FQGNSA in the germline V gene. V lost 3 bases and J lost 3, with 11 bases in between. The CDR3 sequence is 14 residues long.

This chain connects TRBV7-6 to TRBJ1-1, with 7 bases fitting TRBD1. CDR1 and CDR2 (germline): SGHVS, FNYEAQ. The CDR3 is 13 amino acids. V lost 5 bases and J lost 5; bases outside the gene matches: 5. The CDR3, as DNA: TGTGCCAGCAGCACTCGACAGGGAACTGAAGCTTTCTTT. Its translation: CASSTRQGTEAFF.

The V call is TRBV7-9, the J call TRBJ2-1; 8 bases line up with TRBD2. V lost 1 base, J lost 6 bases, and 5 bases stayed unmatched. Germline V lookup: CDR1 SEHNR, CDR2 FQNEAQ (reference sequence). This CDR3 has 15 amino acids. The CDR3 is CASSLGRGGLNEQFF. The CDR3 nucleotides are TGTGCCAGCAGCTTAGGTCGGGGGGGGCTCAATGAGCAGTTCTTC.

The gene calls are TRBV5-4 and TRBJ1-4, with 10 bases lining up with TRBD1. The ends lost 2 bases at V and 7 bases at J; junction bases unmatched: 8. This CDR3 contains 16 residues. In germline, CDR1 is SGHNT, CDR2 YYREEE (reference sequence). This chain's CDR3 is CASSLGGTGVIEKLFF. As DNA, the CDR3 is TGTGCCAGCAGCTTAGGGGGGACAGGGGTGATTGAAAAACTGTTTTTT.

In DNA, the CDR3 is TGTGCCAGCAGCTCGAGACAGTACTCTGAAGCTTTCTTT. It translates to CASSSRQYSEAFF. This chain joins TRBV11-2 and TRBJ1-1, with D possibly TRBD1 on 5 matching bases. The germline V gene encodes CDR1 SGHAT and CDR2 FQNNGV. V lost 4 bases to trimming and J lost 6 bases, with 12 bases between them. The CDR3 length is 13 residues.

This clone was seen more than once but under ten times. The chain combines TRBV7-9 with TRBJ2-5; D may be TRBD1 (8 bases). Germline V CDR1 and CDR2: SEHNR, FQNEAQ (reference sequence). There are 15 residues in the CDR3. V was clipped by 5 bases and J by 5 bases, with 18 bases between them. This CDR3 reads CASSAGGSGEETQYF. The DNA of the CDR3 is TGTGCCAGCAGCGCAGGGGGCAGCGGGGAGGAGACCCAGTACTTC.

The V call is TRBV11-3, the J call TRBJ2-3, with D possibly TRBD1 on 6 matching bases. The germline CDR1 and CDR2 sequences are SGHNT and YENEEA. The ends were cut back, 5 bases at V and 3 bases at J, with 15 bases in the middle. The CDR3 consists of 15 residues. CDR3 in amino acids: CASSRMGAGTDTQYF. The CDR3 DNA sequence: TGTGCCAGCAGCAGAATGGGGGCAGGTACAGATACGCAGTATTTT. The full variable domain, rest sourced from reference TRBV11-3 and TRBJ2-3, is EAGVVQSPRYKIIEKKQPVAFWCNPISGHNTLYWYLQNLGQGPELLIRYENEEAVDDSQLPKDRFSAERLKGVDSTLKIQPAELGDSAVYLCASSRMGAGTDTQYFGPGTRLTVL.

The chain links TRBV11-2 to TRBJ1-6; no clear D gene. The V gene's germline CDR1 is SGHAT and CDR2 FQNNGV. The CDR3 extends over 15 amino acids. Trimming removed 7 bases at V and 10 bases at J, with 20 bases between. The CDR3 protein is CASTKGGDPGSPLHF. CDR3 bases: TGTGCCAGCACCAAGGGAGGAGACCCGGGGTCACCCCTCCACTTT. Using reference TRBV11-2 and TRBJ1-6 for the parts outside the CDR3, the full variable domain is EAGVAQSPRYKIIEKRQSVAFWCNPISGHATLYWYQQILGQGPKLLIQFQNNGVVDDSQLPKDRFSAERLKGVDSTLKIQPAKLEDSAVYLCASTKGGDPGSPLHFGNGTRLTVT.

The chain is built from TRBV28 and TRBJ1-5; tentatively, D is TRBD1 (6 bases). The germline V gene encodes CDR1 MDHEN and CDR2 SYDVKM. The CDR3 runs 16 residues. The V end lost 8 bases, the J end lost 7 bases, and 24 bases lay between the germline ends. CDR3 protein: CASEDPTRGALQPQHF. DNA for the CDR3: TGTGCCAGCGAGGATCCGACTCGGGGGGCTTTGCAGCCCCAGCATTTT.

The count of this clone is one. V usage is TRBV3-1 (or the pseudogene TRBV3-2) and J usage is TRBJ2-5, with TRBD2 matching 12 bases. Per germline, CDR1 LGHDT and CDR2 YNNKEL (reference sequence). The CDR3 sequence is 16 residues long. V shed 4 bases, J shed 5 bases, and the junction held 8 bases outside the gene matches. This chain's CDR3 is CASSRPTSGGPETQYF. As DNA, the CDR3 is TGTGCCAGCAGCCGACCTACTAGCGGGGGGCCTGAGACCCAGTACTTC.

The rearrangement joins TRBV6-1 to TRBJ1-2, with D perhaps matching TRBD1 (6 bases). The CDR3 has 15 amino acids. Trimming took off 2 bases at V and 0 bases at J, with 10 bases between the two ends. The V gene's germline CDR1 is MNHNS and CDR2 SASEGT. The DNA for the CDR3 is TGTGCCAGCAGTGAACTTGGACAGACTAACTATGGCTACACCTTC. Protein sequence: CASSELGQTNYGYTF.

This chain joins TRBV23-1 and TRBJ2-5; 9 bases are a match to TRBD2. TRBV23-1 is an ORF, with its function uncertain. There are 16 residues in the CDR3. The ends lost 4 bases at V and 4 bases at J; junction bases unmatched: 10. The CDR3 bases are TGCGCCAGCAGTCTCCTCCGGCTAGCGGGAACAGAGACCCAGTACTTC. It is translated as CASSLLRLAGTETQYF.